These T cell receptor beta chains were read from a single sample in a study of cytomegalovirus exposure and HLA in healthy donors. Repertoires were generated with immunoSEQ multiplex PCR, while TCRdb's copy carries only in-frame clones and drops some. Of tens of thousands of clones listed, about 65% were seen once; the top ten hold more than 2%. Source material: PBMCs. The receptors were gathered from a woman aged 30 to 39 in good health and CMV-seronegative. Both conserved end residues are trimmed from each CDR3.

ASGQDRESTQY,TRBV12-5,11
ASRAGSTGELF,TRBV2,11
ASSLALKRGYEQY,TRBV5-6,13
SVEGDRSLQETQY,TRBV29-1,13
ASSLFLGAVYGYT,TRBV11-2,13
AWTGRNTIY,TRBV30,9
ASSLAGGFTYEQY,TRBV7-9,13
ASSTDRYEQY,TRBV7-8,10
AWSVSRATEAF,TRBV30,11
AWSGEPPYPKY,TRBV30,11